This entry lists 4 T cell receptor beta chains sequenced from one sample in a study of shared clonotypes between healthy human individuals. Only in-frame clones appear in the TCRdb table, and some are missing; sequencing was by immunoSEQ multiplex PCR. The repertoire holds 1.6 million or so clones, around 98.5% seen once, with 0.36% in the top ten. Specimen: naive CD4+ T cells sorted from blood. As for subset: CD45RA+ positively selected. The receptors were sampled from a man between 25 and 39 years old in good health.

V and J are TRBV5-5 and TRBJ2-5, with D possibly being TRBD2 (5 bases). V dropped 0 bases and J dropped 4 bases, with 10 bases sitting between them. The germline gives CDR1 SGHKS, CDR2 YYEKEE (reference sequence). CDR3 size: 14 residues. The CDR3 here is CASSLGPSPETQYF. The CDR3 coding sequence is TGTGCCAGCAGCTTGGGGCCTAGCCCAGAGACCCAGTACTTC.

The gene calls are TRBV15 and TRBJ2-2; D remains unclear. CDR1 and CDR2 (germline): LNHNV, YYDKDF (reference sequence). The ends were cut back, 0 bases at V and 6 bases at J, with 8 bases in the middle. This CDR3 is 14 amino acids long. CDR3 coding DNA: TGTGCCACCAGCAGAGATAACCCGGCCGGGGAGCTGTTTTTT. It specifies CATSRDNPAGELFF.

The V gene is TRBV10-2, the J gene TRBJ2-3; no reliable D call. This CDR3 has 13 residues. Germline CDR1 reads WSHSY; CDR2 reads SAAADI. V was trimmed by 6 bases and J by 0 bases, leaving 7 bases between them. The CDR3 DNA reads as TGCGCCAGCAGAAAAGACAGCACAGATACGCAGTATTTT. Protein product: CASRKDSTDTQYF.

Notes on this clone: The same CDR3 is also encoded by other DNA sequences in this sample. The chain employs TRBV29-1 and TRBJ2-5; D gene unclear. The CDR3 has 12 amino acids. Germline lookup yields CDR1 SQVTM and CDR2 ANQGSEA. The CDR3 here is CSVRRVQETQYF. In nucleotides, the CDR3 is TGCAGTGTTCGGCGAGTTCAAGAGACCCAGTACTTC.